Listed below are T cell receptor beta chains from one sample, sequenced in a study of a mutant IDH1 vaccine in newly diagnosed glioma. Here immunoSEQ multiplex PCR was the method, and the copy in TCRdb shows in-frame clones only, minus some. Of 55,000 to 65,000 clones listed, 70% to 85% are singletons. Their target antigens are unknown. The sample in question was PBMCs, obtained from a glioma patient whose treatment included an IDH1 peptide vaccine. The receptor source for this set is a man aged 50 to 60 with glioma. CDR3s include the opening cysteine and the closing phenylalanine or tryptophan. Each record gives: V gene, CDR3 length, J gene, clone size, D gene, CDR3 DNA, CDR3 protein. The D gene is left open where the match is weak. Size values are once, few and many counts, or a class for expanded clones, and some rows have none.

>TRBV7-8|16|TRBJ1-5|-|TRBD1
TGTGCCAGCAGCAGAGACAGGGTAAAAAGCAATCAGCCCCAGCATTTT
CASSRDRVKSNQPQHF
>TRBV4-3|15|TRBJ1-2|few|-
TGCGCCAGCAGCCAAGGGGACGGACGAAACTATGGCTACACCTTC
CASSQGDGRNYGYTF
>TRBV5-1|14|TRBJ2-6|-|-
TGCGCCAGCACCAATCGCTCTGGGGCCAACGTCCTGACTTTC
CASTNRSGANVLTF
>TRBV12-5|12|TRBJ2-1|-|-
TGTGCTAGTGGTTTACTAGGGTGGGAGCAGTTCTTC
CASGLLGWEQFF
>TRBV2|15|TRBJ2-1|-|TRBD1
TGTGCCAGCAGGGAGGGGACAGGCCCTTACAATGAGCAGTTCTTC
CASREGTGPYNEQFF
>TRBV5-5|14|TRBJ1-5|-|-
TGTGCCAGCAGGCCGGGGGTAGGCAATCAGCCCCAGCATTTT
CASRPGVGNQPQHF
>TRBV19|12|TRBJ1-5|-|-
TGTGCCAGTAGTATAGTTAATCAGCCCCAGCATTTT
CASSIVNQPQHF
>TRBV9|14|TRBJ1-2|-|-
TGTGCCAGCAGCGCTGGGCAGGTAAACTATGGCTACACCTTC
CASSAGQVNYGYTF
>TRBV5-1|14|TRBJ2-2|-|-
TGCGCCAGCAGCTTAGGATCGAACACCGGGGAGCTGTTTTTT
CASSLGSNTGELFF
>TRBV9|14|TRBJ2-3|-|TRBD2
TGTGCCAGCAGCCCCGGGGGGGGCCAAGATACGCAGTATTTT
CASSPGGGQDTQYF
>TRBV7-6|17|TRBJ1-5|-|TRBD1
TGTGCCAGCAGCCCGGGACAGGGCAGGTGGAGCAATCAGCCCCAGCATTTT
CASSPGQGRWSNQPQHF
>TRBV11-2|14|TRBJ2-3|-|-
TGTGCGGTGGGGACGGAAGGTCTTACAGATACGCAGTATTTT
CAVGTEGLTDTQYF
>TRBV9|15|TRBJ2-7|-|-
TGTGCCAGCAGCTCCATTCCGGGACCGGACTACGAGCAGTACTTC
CASSSIPGPDYEQYF
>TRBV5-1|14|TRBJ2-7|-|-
TGCGCCAGCAGCTTGTATGACGGTGAGGACGAGCAGTACTTC
CASSLYDGEDEQYF
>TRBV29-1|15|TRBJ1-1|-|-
TGCAGCGTTGAAGCCAAGACAGCCATGAACACTGAAGCTTTCTTT
CSVEAKTAMNTEAFF
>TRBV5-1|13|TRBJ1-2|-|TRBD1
TGCGCCAGCAGCCCCCGGGACAGCTATGGCTACACCTTC
CASSPRDSYGYTF
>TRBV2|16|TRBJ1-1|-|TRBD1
TGTGCCAGCTTCCATGAGGGGGACAGGGGGTTGGGTGAAGCTTTCTTT
CASFHEGDRGLGEAFF
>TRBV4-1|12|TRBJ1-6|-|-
TGCGCCAGCAGCCAAATAAATTCACCCCTCCACTTT
CASSQINSPLHF
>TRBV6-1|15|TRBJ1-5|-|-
TGTGCCAGCAGTTCGGACAGAAGTAGCAATCAGCCCCAGCATTTT
CASSSDRSSNQPQHF
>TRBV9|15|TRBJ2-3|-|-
TGTGCCAGCAGCATTCGACAGCGTATTGATGATACGCAGTATTTT
CASSIRQRIDDTQYF
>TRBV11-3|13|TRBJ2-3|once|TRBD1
TGTGCCAGGACAGGGCCCTACACAGATACGCAGTATTTT
CARTGPYTDTQYF
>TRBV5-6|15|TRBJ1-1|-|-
TGTGCCAGCAGCTTGGGCGGGGACCTCCGGCCTGAAGCTTTCTTT
CASSLGGDLRPEAFF
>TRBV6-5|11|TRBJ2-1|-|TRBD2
TGTGCCAGCAGTACTAGCGGGGAGCAGTTCTTC
CASSTSGEQFF
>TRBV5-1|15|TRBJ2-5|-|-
TGCGCCAGCAGCCCCCGGGACACCTTGGGAGAGACCCAGTACTTC
CASSPRDTLGETQYF
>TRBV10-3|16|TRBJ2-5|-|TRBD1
TGTGCCATCAGTGACCCCCCGAGGACAGGGTTAGAGACCCAGTACTTC
CAISDPPRTGLETQYF
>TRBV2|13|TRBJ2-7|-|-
TGTGCCAGCAGCTTTAAAGGGGCGAGCGAGCAGTACTTC
CASSFKGASEQYF
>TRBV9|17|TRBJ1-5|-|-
TGTGCCAGCAGAGTCCGCAGGGCACTTTATAGCAATCAGCCCCAGCATTTT
CASRVRRALYSNQPQHF
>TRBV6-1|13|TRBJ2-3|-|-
TGTGCCAGCGGGGGGGCTAGGGCAGATACGCAGTATTTT
CASGGARADTQYF
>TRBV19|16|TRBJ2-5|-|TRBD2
TGTGCCAGTAGTATGGGTCTAGCGGGGGGCCAAGAGACCCAGTACTTC
CASSMGLAGGQETQYF
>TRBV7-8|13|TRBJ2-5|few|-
TGTGCCAGCAGCCCCCCGAGAGCCCCCCTTCCCGACTTC
CASSPPRAPLPDF
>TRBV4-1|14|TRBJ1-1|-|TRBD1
TGCGCCAGCAGCCAATCTGGACAGGGTGGTGAAGCTTTCTTT
CASSQSGQGGEAFF